Below are 30 T cell receptor beta chains sequenced from a single sample in a study of T-cell reconstitution after alpha-beta-depleted transplantation in children. Construction of the TCRbeta library involved unique molecular identifiers. TCRdb passed the PCR reads through MiXCR, listing each CDR3 protein once. The sample has about 400,000 distinct CDR3 sequences, roughly 20% seen once. Source: PBMCs from the stem cell graft donor, taken from the stem cell graft. These receptors all stem from a human donor who donated a stem cell graft to a child with acute myeloid leukemia.

There are many counts of this clonotype. CDR3 bases: TGCAGTGCCAGACAGGGAGGCAATTCACCCCTCCACTTT. Translated: CSARQGGNSPLHF. This chain connects TRBV20-1 to TRBJ1-6; 7 bases map to TRBD1. This CDR3 is built from 13 residues. V lost 6 bases and J lost 7; bases outside the gene matches: 6. Germline V gene lookup returns CDR1 DFQATT and CDR2 SNEGSKA (reference sequence).

The chain employs TRBV3-1 and TRBJ2-1; 7 bases fit TRBD1. CDR3 length: 15 residues. Germline V CDR1 and CDR2: LGHDT, YNNKEL (reference sequence). The V segment lost 4 bases and the J segment 4 bases; nucleotides outside the gene matches: 7. The CDR3 DNA reads TGTGCCAGCAGCCTTATCCGGGACAGATACAATGAGCAGTTCTTC. Translation: CASSLIRDRYNEQFF.

In its sample, this clonotype was seen many times. The chain combines TRBV20-1 with TRBJ2-1; 9 bases match TRBD2. The CDR3 has 14 residues. Germline values: CDR1 DFQATT, CDR2 SNEGSKA (reference sequence). DNA for the CDR3: TGCAGCATTAGTCCCAGCGGGAGGCGGGATGAGCAGTTCTTC. Translated, it gives CSISPSGRRDEQFF.

Many counts were recorded for this clonotype. The chain links TRBV29-1 to TRBJ2-7; D gene unclear. The CDR3 is 12 residues long. CDR1 SQVTM and CDR2 ANQGSEA come from the germline V gene. With 4 bases removed from V and 0 bases from J, the gap between germline ends came to 7 bases. The CDR3 reads CSVGSSSYEQYF. The DNA of the CDR3 is TGCAGCGTTGGGAGCAGCTCCTACGAGCAGTACTTC.

The chain employs TRBV28 and TRBJ2-7; D might be TRBD2 (6 bases). V was trimmed by 4 bases and J by 6 bases, leaving 16 bases between them. The V gene's germline CDR1 is MDHEN and CDR2 SYDVKM. The CDR3 loop spans 14 amino acids. The CDR3 nucleotides are TGTGCCAGCAGTTGGGCTAGCGTCCCCCTCGAGCAGTACTTC. Translated, it gives CASSWASVPLEQYF.

This clonotype has a handful of counts. The chain joins TRBV29-1 to TRBJ2-1; 7 nucleotides align to TRBD1. Germline V CDR1 and CDR2: SQVTM, ANQGSEA. This CDR3 is 11 amino acids long. J lost 10 bases, V lost 7 bases, and 7 bases had no gene match. CDR3 residues: CSGTPDREQFF. The CDR3 DNA follows: TGCAGCGGTACCCCGGACAGGGAGCAGTTCTTC.

The V and J genes are TRBV7-3 and TRBJ2-3; 8 bases fit TRBD2. The CDR3 spans 16 residues. From germline, CDR1 is SGHTA and CDR2 FQGTGA. J gave up 4 bases and V 5 bases, and 11 bases lay outside the gene matches. The CDR3 region is CASSRNSGTGADTQYF. The CDR3 DNA is TGTGCCAGCAGCCGTAATAGCGGGACGGGGGCAGATACGCAGTATTTT.

This clonotype turned up a few times. The genes are TRBV10-2 and TRBJ2-3; TRBD2 matches at 11 bases. The germline CDR1 and CDR2 sequences are WSHSY and SAAADI. V lost 7 bases and J lost 2; bases outside the gene matches: 14. This CDR3 has 18 residues. The CDR3 sequence is CASTSVRLAGGTTDTQYF. The CDR3 bases are TGCGCCAGCACCAGTGTTAGGCTAGCGGGAGGAACCACAGATACGCAGTATTTT.

The chain couples TRBV6-2 or TRBV6-3 to TRBJ1-5; TRBD1 aligns across 10 bases. J was trimmed by 3 bases and V by 5 bases; bases with no gene match: 7. The germline V gene encodes CDR1 MNHEY and CDR2 SVGEGT. The CDR3 extends over 16 amino acids. This chain's CDR3 is CASSPRDRGYNQPQHF. CDR3 in DNA: TGTGCCAGCAGTCCCCGGGACAGGGGATACAATCAGCCCCAGCATTTT.

The chain is built from TRBV24-1 and TRBJ2-3; D possibly corresponds to TRBD2 (5 bases). The CDR3 has 11 amino acids. Trimming took off 7 bases at V and 5 bases at J, with 6 bases between the two ends. CDR1 and CDR2 (germline): KGHDR, SFDVKD. The CDR3 region has the DNA TGTGCCACCAGGGGGAGAGATACGCAGTATTTT. This codes for CATRGRDTQYF.

The gene calls are TRBV12-3 or TRBV12-4 and TRBJ1-4; D unresolved. The V and J ends lost 2 bases and 7 bases respectively, with 11 bases between them. The CDR3 consists of 14 residues. CDR3 nucleotide sequence: TGTGCCAGCAGTTTAATCCCACAGAGTGAAAAACTGTTTTTT. Amino acids: CASSLIPQSEKLFF.

The V gene is TRBV15, the J gene TRBJ1-2; no clear D gene. This CDR3 contains 13 residues. The V and J ends lost 0 bases and 8 bases respectively, with 10 bases between them. CDR1 is LNHNV and CDR2 is YYDKDF in the germline V gene (reference sequence). CDR3: CATSRDWKGGYTF. The CDR3 nucleotides read TGTGCCACCAGCAGAGATTGGAAAGGAGGCTACACCTTC.

This clonotype was seen a few times. The chain employs TRBV4-3 and TRBJ1-5, with 11 bases lining up with TRBD1. The CDR3 loop spans 15 amino acids. The V and J ends lost 3 bases and 6 bases, in that order; junction bases with no gene match: 4. CDR1 is LGHNA, CDR2 YSLEER, per germline. The CDR3 spells CASSQDRGPVQPQHF. CDR3 nucleotide sequence: TGCGCCAGCAGCCAGGACAGGGGGCCTGTTCAGCCCCAGCATTTT.

The chain carries TRBV12-3 or TRBV12-4 and TRBJ1-1; D possibly corresponds to TRBD1 (5 bases). V was trimmed by 1 base and J by 6 bases, leaving 6 bases between them. The CDR3 sequence is 12 residues long. CDR3 coding DNA: TGTGCCAGCAGTTTAGACAGGCCTGAAGCTTTCTTT. Translated: CASSLDRPEAFF.

This clonotype showed up many times. The gene calls are TRBV10-3 and TRBJ2-1, with 8 bases identical to TRBD2. The CDR3 spans 14 residues. CDR1 and CDR2 from the germline V gene are ENHRY and SYGVKD. The V and J ends lost 7 bases and 7 bases, in that order; junction bases with no gene match: 9. CDR3 amino acids: CAITERETLNEQFF. The CDR3 DNA sequence: TGTGCCATCACGGAGCGGGAGACCTTAAATGAGCAGTTCTTC.

This sequence joins TRBV29-1 and TRBJ2-3; D is ambiguous. Per germline, CDR1 SQVTM and CDR2 ANQGSEA. With 6 bases removed from V and 6 bases from J, the gap between germline ends came to 7 bases. The CDR3 covers 10 residues. The CDR3 region is CSVEQDTQYF. CDR3 sequence (DNA): TGCAGCGTAGAACAGGATACGCAGTATTTT.

This clonotype was observed a few times. V usage is TRBV10-2 and J usage is TRBJ2-7; 11 positions agree with TRBD2. The CDR3 sequence is 14 residues long. Trimming removed 10 bases from V and 1 base from J; junction bases left unmatched: 6. Germline V gene sequence: CDR1 WSHSY, CDR2 SAAADI. The CDR3 nucleotides are TGCGCCACCTCTAGCGGGAGGAATTCCTACGAGCAGTACTTC. This gives the protein CATSSGRNSYEQYF.

V and J are TRBV15 and TRBJ2-1, with D maybe TRBD2 (5 bases). The V and J ends lost 0 bases and 7 bases respectively, with 10 bases between them. CDR3 size: 14 residues. The germline V gene encodes CDR1 LNHNV and CDR2 YYDKDF (reference sequence). This CDR3 reads CATSRDTGINEQFF. CDR3 bases: TGTGCCACCAGCAGAGATACGGGGATTAATGAGCAGTTCTTC.

The chain employs TRBV7-2 and TRBJ2-1; a weak D match, TRBD2 (5 bases). V dropped 2 bases and J dropped 6 bases, with 11 bases sitting between them. The CDR3 spans 14 residues. Germline V gene lookup returns CDR1 SGHTA and CDR2 FQGNSA. The CDR3 region has the DNA TGTGCCAGCAGCTTATTTGGAGGAGGCAATGAGCAGTTCTTC. Amino acids: CASSLFGGGNEQFF. The full variable domain, its missing parts supplied by reference TRBV7-2 and TRBJ2-1, is GAGVSQSPSNKVTEKGKDVELRCDPISGHTALYWYRQSLGQGLEFLIYFQGNSAPDKSGLPSDRFSAERTGGSVSTLTIQRTQQEDSAVYLCASSLFGGGNEQFFGPGTRLTVL.

This clonotype was seen more than once but under ten times. The V gene is TRBV5-6, the J gene TRBJ2-2; D is possibly TRBD1 (6 bases). The CDR3 runs 16 residues. V was clipped by 4 bases and J by 2 bases, with 15 bases between them. Germline V gene lookup returns CDR1 SGHDT and CDR2 YYEEEE. The CDR3 loop is CASSQRTASNTGELFF. The CDR3 DNA is TGTGCCAGCAGCCAAAGGACAGCATCTAACACCGGGGAGCTGTTTTTT.

The chain combines TRBV27 with TRBJ1-1; a weak D match, TRBD1 (5 bases). There are 15 residues in the CDR3. Deletions cut 4 bases from V and 4 bases from J, with 16 bases between. The germline V gene encodes CDR1 MNHEY and CDR2 SMNVEV (reference sequence). CDR3 sequence (DNA): TGTGCCAGCAGTTCTTGGGACGGAGGAAGCACTGAAGCTTTCTTT. It codes for CASSSWDGGSTEAFF.

The chain recombines TRBV5-1 with TRBJ2-3, with 7 positions matching TRBD2. J gave up 0 bases and V 3 bases, and 4 bases lay outside the gene matches. Germline lookup yields CDR1 SGHRS and CDR2 YFSETQ. The CDR3 contains 15 residues. DNA of the CDR3: TGCGCCAGCAGCTCTACTAGCGATAGCACAGATACGCAGTATTTT. Translation: CASSSTSDSTDTQYF.

The chain links TRBV20-1 to TRBJ1-1; perhaps TRBD1 as D (6 bases). CDR1 DFQATT and CDR2 SNEGSKA come from the germline V gene (reference sequence). V was cut by 6 bases and J by 5 bases, with 13 bases left in between. The CDR3 extends over 12 amino acids. The CDR3 coding sequence is TGCAGTGCCGCAGGGGTCGGAACTGAAGCTTTCTTT. Translating gives CSAAGVGTEAFF.

The chain has TRBV6-1 and TRBJ1-1, with D perhaps TRBD1 (5 bases). V gave up 3 bases and J gave up 0 bases, with 14 bases separating them. This CDR3 contains 16 residues. From germline, CDR1 is MNHNS and CDR2 SASEGT. DNA for the CDR3: TGTGCCAGCAGTGAGCAATGGGGCAGCCTGAACACTGAAGCTTTCTTT. Protein: CASSEQWGSLNTEAFF.

This clonotype appeared a few times. V and J are TRBV4-2 and TRBJ1-1; D is unclear. In germline, CDR1 is LGHNA, CDR2 YNFKEQ. This CDR3 has 14 amino acids. Between the trimmed V and J ends, which lost 4 bases and 1 base, there was a span of 10 bases. The CDR3 DNA follows: TGTGCCAGCAGCCTAAGACGGAGGAACACTGAAGCTTTCTTT. Protein product: CASSLRRRNTEAFF.

This clonotype showed up many times. The rearrangement uses TRBV10-3 and TRBJ2-1, with 10 bases matching TRBD2. This CDR3 has 15 amino acids. V lost 10 bases and J lost 5; bases outside the gene matches: 11. CDR1 and CDR2 (germline): ENHRY, SYGVKD. This chain's CDR3 is CATQPTSGVNNEQFF. The CDR3 DNA is TGTGCCACCCAGCCTACTAGCGGGGTTAACAATGAGCAGTTCTTC.

The table lists this clonotype with a count of one. The chain combines TRBV5-1 with TRBJ2-7; D not resolved. The CDR3 spans 14 residues. Germline loops: CDR1 SGHRS, CDR2 YFSETQ. V was pared by 2 bases and J by 4 bases, with 13 bases between. The CDR3 coding sequence is TGCGCCAGCAGCTTACGCGGTCCGTTGTACGAGCAGTACTTC. It yields the protein CASSLRGPLYEQYF.

The chain combines TRBV15 with TRBJ2-7; 8 bases line up with TRBD1. V gave up 1 base and J gave up 5 bases; unmatched junction bases: 7. This CDR3 contains 15 residues. Germline CDR1 LNHNV, CDR2 YYDKDF (reference sequence). The CDR3 is CATSRVGTGHHEQYF. Written as DNA, the CDR3 is TGTGCCACCAGCAGAGTCGGGACAGGTCATCACGAGCAGTACTTC. The full variable domain, rest sourced from reference TRBV15 and TRBJ2-7, is DAMVIQNPRYQVTQFGKPVTLSCSQTLNHNVMYWYQQKSSQAPKLLFHYYDKDFNNEADTPDNFQSRRPNTSFCFLDIRSPGLGDTAMYLCATSRVGTGHHEQYFGPGTRLTVT.

The chain joins TRBV18 to TRBJ2-3, with D maybe TRBD2 (6 bases). CDR3 size: 14 residues. The germline V gene encodes CDR1 KGHSH and CDR2 LQKENI. Trimming removed 1 base at V and 4 bases at J, with 9 bases between. CDR3 amino acids: CASSPRERADTQYF. CDR3 bases: TGTGCCAGCTCACCACGAGAGCGGGCAGATACGCAGTATTTT.

This clonotype has a handful of counts. V gene TRBV7-9 combines with J gene TRBJ2-5; D is possibly TRBD2 (6 bases). The CDR3 is 14 residues long. V lost 6 bases and J 1 base, leaving 12 bases between the germline ends. The V gene's germline CDR1 is SEHNR and CDR2 FQNEAQ (reference sequence). The CDR3 sequence: CASSTPGAQETQYF. The CDR3 bases are TGTGCCAGCAGTACACCGGGAGCCCAAGAGACCCAGTACTTC.